The 29 T cell receptor beta chains below come from one sample, sequenced in a study of control samples from healthy donors and cancer patients. Clones were sequenced by immunoSEQ multiplex PCR, and TCRdb holds only the in-frame ones, with some missing. Of 95,000 to 150,000 clones in the sample, roughly 92% were seen once. The sample taken for sequencing was blood. The receptors derive from a woman aged 18 to 35 in good health.

The chain is built from TRBV30 and TRBJ2-6; D might be TRBD1 or TRBD2, each matching 5 bases. The V gene's germline CDR1 is GTSNPN and CDR2 SVGIG (reference sequence). CDR3 length: 21 residues. The V end was cut by 0 bases, the J end by 0 bases, with 24 bases between. DNA for the CDR3: TGTGCCTGGAGTGTACCCCCTTCGAGGGGCAGCATACACTCTGGGGCCAACGTCCTGACTTTC. Amino acids: CAWSVPPSRGSIHSGANVLTF.

This chain joins TRBV9 and TRBJ2-7; no clear D. This CDR3 is built from 12 residues. CDR1 and CDR2 from the germline V gene are SGDLS and YYNGEE. V was clipped by 0 bases and J by 6 bases, with 7 bases between them. The DNA for the CDR3 is TGTGCCAGCAGCGTAGATCGGTCCGAGCAGTACTTC. This translates into CASSVDRSEQYF. Full variable domain (rest looked up from reference TRBV9 and TRBJ2-7): DSGVTQTPKHLITATGQRVTLRCSPRSGDLSVYWYQQSLDQGLQFLIQYYNGEERAKGNILERFSAQQFPDLHSELNLSSLELGDSALYFCASSVDRSEQYFGPGTRLTVT.

This chain joins TRBV3-1 (or the pseudogene TRBV3-2) and TRBJ2-5; 11 bases map to TRBD2. The V segment lost 1 base and the J segment 3 bases; nucleotides outside the gene matches: 10. Germline lookup yields CDR1 LGHDT and CDR2 YNNKEL (reference sequence). The CDR3 totals 18 residues. In nucleotides, the CDR3 is TGTGCCAGCAGCCAAGTTTGGAGGGTAGCGGGGGGGAAAGAGACCCAGTACTTC. Translation: CASSQVWRVAGGKETQYF.

The genes are TRBV28 and TRBJ2-2; D remains ambiguous. In germline, CDR1 is MDHEN, CDR2 SYDVKM. This CDR3 is 11 amino acids long. V lost 2 bases, J lost 13 bases, and 8 bases lay in between. Written as DNA, the CDR3 is TGTGCCAGCAGTTTACTTAACAGGCTGTTTTTT. Amino acids: CASSLLNRLFF.

V usage is TRBV27 and J usage is TRBJ1-5; possible D gene TRBD1, 6 bases. The CDR3 totals 14 residues. The V and J ends lost 6 bases and 7 bases respectively, with 16 bases between them. Germline V gives CDR1 MNHEY, CDR2 SMNVEV (reference sequence). CDR3 nucleotide sequence: TGTGCCAGCAGGGGGGCCGCGGTGGGGCAGCCCCAGCATTTT. Its translation: CASRGAAVGQPQHF.

CDR3 nucleotides: TGTGCCAGCAGGTATTCGGACAGGGATAATTCACCCCTCCACTTT. This sequence encodes CASRYSDRDNSPLHF. V gene TRBV7-6 combines with J gene TRBJ1-6; 8 bases agree with TRBD1. Per germline, CDR1 SGHVS and CDR2 FNYEAQ. Trimming took 6 bases from V and 5 from J; bases not matched to a gene: 6. The CDR3 is 15 residues long.

V and J are TRBV19 and TRBJ1-1, with D unclear. V lost 1 base and J 8 bases, leaving 11 bases between the germline ends. CDR1 and CDR2 from the germline V gene are LNHDA and SQIVND (reference sequence). There are 13 residues in the CDR3. CDR3 coding DNA: TGTGCCAGTAGTATAGGGGTAGGGTTCGAAGCTTTCTTT. It encodes CASSIGVGFEAFF.

The chain is built from TRBV29-1 and TRBJ2-3; D is uncertain. The CDR3 consists of 13 residues. The ends were cut back, 5 bases at V and 8 bases at J, with 17 bases in the middle. The germline V gene has CDR1 SQVTM and CDR2 ANQGSEA. CDR3 sequence: CSVPAPDPGTQYF. CDR3 DNA sequence: TGCAGCGTTCCTGCCCCAGATCCAGGTACGCAGTATTTT.

The CDR3 sequence is CAVRLRDRGSNQPQHF. The CDR3 bases are TGTGCCGTCCGCCTCCGGGACAGGGGTAGCAATCAGCCCCAGCATTTT. V is TRBV24-1 and J is TRBJ1-5; 10 bases align to TRBD1. The length of the CDR3 is 16 residues. V shed 12 bases, J shed 0 bases, and the junction held 10 bases outside the gene matches. CDR1 and CDR2 (germline): KGHDR, SFDVKD.

This sequence joins TRBV19 and TRBJ1-1, with D possibly being TRBD1 (6 bases). The V gene's germline CDR1 is LNHDA and CDR2 SQIVND (reference sequence). Between the trimmed V and J ends, which lost 2 bases and 0 bases, there was a span of 7 bases. CDR3 length: 14 residues. CDR3 DNA: TGTGCCAGTAGTATACAGGGGATGAACACTGAAGCTTTCTTT. The encoded protein is CASSIQGMNTEAFF.

This clone was detected only a few times. This chain joins TRBV4-3 and TRBJ1-2; D might be TRBD1 (6 bases). The CDR3 has 13 amino acids. The ends were cut back, 4 bases at V and 4 bases at J, with 10 bases in the middle. The V gene's germline CDR1 is LGHNA and CDR2 YSLEER. The CDR3 spells CASSPQGGYGYTF. CDR3 coding DNA: TGCGCCAGCAGCCCACAGGGAGGCTATGGCTACACCTTC.

This clone was seen just once. This chain joins TRBV15 and TRBJ2-3; D remains unclear. The V gene lost 0 bases and the J gene lost 3 bases, with 4 bases spanning the gap. Germline loops: CDR1 LNHNV, CDR2 YYDKDF (reference sequence). This CDR3 has 13 residues. The CDR3 DNA reads TGTGCCACCAGCAGAGATAGTACAGATACGCAGTATTTT. Amino acids: CATSRDSTDTQYF.

V usage is TRBV7-6 and J usage is TRBJ2-5; 16 positions match TRBD2. Unmatched junction bases numbered 10, after V lost 5 bases and J lost 4 bases. CDR3 length equals 18 residues. Germline V gene data show CDR1 as SGHVS and CDR2 as FNYEAQ. CDR3 nucleotide sequence: TGTGCCAGCAGCCAAGGGGGACTAGCGGGAGGGCGAGGAGAGACCCAGTACTTC. Translated: CASSQGGLAGGRGETQYF.

CDR3 coding DNA: TGTGCCAGCAGCTTCGGGCCCCACGGTTCAGGGACAGGTAACTACGAGCAGTACTTC. Translated, it gives CASSFGPHGSGTGNYEQYF. The gene calls are TRBV7-8 and TRBJ2-7; 8 bases match TRBD1. Germline V CDR1 and CDR2: SGHVS, FQNEAQ. After removal of 3 bases from V and 3 bases from J, the junction contained 19 bases not matched to a gene. CDR3 length: 19 amino acids. The full variable domain, with the rest looked up from reference TRBV7-8 and TRBJ2-7, is GAGVSQSPRYKVAKRGQDVALRCDPISGHVSLFWYQQALGQGPEFLTYFQNEAQLDKSGLPSDRFFAERPEGSVSTLKIQRTQQEDSAVYLCASSFGPHGSGTGNYEQYFGPGTRLTVT.

With respect to this clone: Other DNA sequences from this sample encode an identical CDR3 as well. V is TRBV20-1 and J is TRBJ2-7; the D is unclear. This CDR3 spans 11 amino acids. In germline, CDR1 is DFQATT, CDR2 SNEGSKA (reference sequence). V was cut by 0 bases and J by 0 bases, with 0 bases left in between. This chain's CDR3 is CSARDSYEQYF. The CDR3 bases are TGCAGTGCTAGAGACTCCTACGAGCAGTACTTC.

Here the CDR3 reads CASSSATGRSYNEQFF. The CDR3 region has the DNA TGTGCCAGCAGCTCGGCCACAGGGCGTTCGTACAATGAGCAGTTCTTC. The V and J genes are TRBV5-4 and TRBJ2-1; D may be TRBD1 (6 bases). Trimming stripped 3 bases from V and 4 bases from J, with 17 bases between. CDR3 size: 16 residues. The germline V gene has CDR1 SGHNT and CDR2 YYREEE (reference sequence).

The chain employs TRBV25-1 and TRBJ1-1; D possibly corresponds to TRBD1 (6 bases). The CDR3 sequence is 18 residues long. CDR1 and CDR2 (germline): MGHDK, SYGVNS. V was trimmed by 6 bases and J by 0 bases, leaving 23 bases between them. The CDR3 protein is CASRPGGRANRMNTEAFF. CDR3 nucleotide sequence: TGTGCCAGCAGACCCGGGGGCAGGGCCAACCGTATGAACACTGAAGCTTTCTTT.

The J gene is TRBJ1-4, the V gene TRBV19; D gene ambiguous. This CDR3 comprises 14 residues. The germline CDR1 and CDR2 sequences are LNHDA and SQIVND (reference sequence). Between the trimmed V and J ends, which lost 3 bases and 4 bases, there was a span of 9 bases. CDR3 in DNA: TGTGCCAGTAGTATCGGTCGGATTAATGAAAAACTGTTTTTT. It translates to CASSIGRINEKLFF.

J is TRBJ1-4 and V is TRBV2; D gene unclear. CDR1 and CDR2 (germline): SNHLY, FYNNEI. V was shortened by 3 bases and J by 0 bases, with 5 bases between the two germline ends. The CDR3 contains 14 residues. The CDR3 protein is CASSEGSTNEKLFF. The CDR3 DNA reads TGTGCCAGCAGTGAGGGCTCAACTAATGAAAAACTGTTTTTT.

Written as DNA, the CDR3 is TGTGCCAGCAGTTACAAGCGGGAATGGCCCCAGCATTTT. This codes for CASSYKREWPQHF. The chain links TRBV6-5 to TRBJ1-5, with D unresolved. Trimming left V 2 bases short and J 9 bases short, with 11 bases between. Germline-derived CDR1 and CDR2 are MNHEY and SVGAGI. This CDR3 has 13 amino acids.

The chain recombines TRBV19 with TRBJ2-2; 8 bases match TRBD1. This CDR3 has 16 residues. Losses at the gene ends were 6 bases for V and 4 bases for J; bases not matched to a gene: 10. Germline lookup yields CDR1 LNHDA and CDR2 SQIVND (reference sequence). The chain's CDR3 is CASRLDDRGLTGELFF. The DNA for the CDR3 is TGTGCCAGTAGACTAGATGACAGGGGCCTCACCGGGGAGCTGTTTTTT.

The genes are TRBV28 and TRBJ2-5, with 9 bases fitting TRBD1. The CDR3 is 17 amino acids. The V segment lost 2 bases and the J segment 2 bases; nucleotides outside the gene matches: 9. CDR1 and CDR2 (germline): MDHEN, SYDVKM. This CDR3 reads CASSLPWDRVPQETQYF. CDR3 coding DNA: TGTGCCAGCAGTTTACCATGGGACAGGGTCCCACAAGAGACCCAGTACTTC.

The chain recombines TRBV18 with TRBJ2-7, with D unclear. The CDR3 has 13 residues. Trimming removed 2 bases from V and 2 bases from J, with 7 bases in between. CDR1 KGHSH and CDR2 LQKENI come from the germline V gene. In DNA, the CDR3 is TGTGCCAGCTCACCATACAGCACCTACGAGCAGTACTTC. Translation gives CASSPYSTYEQYF. Full variable domain (missing parts from reference TRBV18 and TRBJ2-7): NAGVMQNPRHLVRRRGQEARLRCSPMKGHSHVYWYRQLPEEGLKFMVYLQKENIIDESGMPKERFSAEFPKEGPSILRIQQVVRGDSAAYFCASSPYSTYEQYFGPGTRLTVT.

V is TRBV19 and J is TRBJ2-1, with 8 bases identical to TRBD1. The V and J ends lost 6 bases and 4 bases, in that order; junction bases with no gene match: 11. The CDR3 loop spans 16 amino acids. Germline V lookup: CDR1 LNHDA, CDR2 SQIVND (reference sequence). This CDR3 reads CASSPGGWFSYNEQFF. As DNA, the CDR3 is TGTGCCAGTAGCCCAGGGGGCTGGTTTAGTTACAATGAGCAGTTCTTC.

CDR3 nucleotide sequence: TGTGCCAGCAGTTTAGGGGGGGCAATCCTCTACGAGCAGTACTTC. Its protein is CASSLGGAILYEQYF. This chain joins TRBV28 and TRBJ2-7; perhaps TRBD2 as D (7 bases). Looked up from germline, CDR1 is MDHEN and CDR2 is SYDVKM. Trimming stripped 2 bases from V and 3 bases from J, with 14 bases between. CDR3 length: 15 residues.

The rearrangement joins TRBV5-6 to TRBJ2-2, with D perhaps TRBD2 (6 bases). With 2 bases removed from V and 5 bases from J, the gap between germline ends came to 16 bases. The CDR3 consists of 16 residues. CDR1 is SGHDT and CDR2 is YYEEEE in the germline V gene. The CDR3 DNA reads as TGTGCCAGCAGCTTCCCCGGGACTGCCAGTACCGGGGAGCTGTTTTTT. Its protein is CASSFPGTASTGELFF.

V is TRBV6-5 and J is TRBJ2-1; D ambiguous. There are 12 residues in the CDR3. The germline CDR1 and CDR2 sequences are MNHEY and SVGAGI. Trimming left V 7 bases short and J 10 bases short, with 14 bases between. The CDR3 here is CASIENRREQFF. CDR3 DNA: TGTGCCAGCATCGAAAATAGGCGAGAGCAGTTCTTC.

This rearrangement joins TRBV7-2 to TRBJ1-2; tentatively, D is TRBD1 (6 bases). This CDR3 region has 16 residues. The V gene lost 2 bases and the J gene lost 6 bases, with 19 bases spanning the gap. CDR1 SGHTA and CDR2 FQGNSA come from the germline V gene. The CDR3 here is CASSLLTGGLGDGYTF. The CDR3, as DNA: TGTGCCAGCAGCTTACTAACCGGGGGGCTAGGGGATGGCTACACCTTC.

The V gene is TRBV5-6, the J gene TRBJ2-5; the D is unclear. Per germline, CDR1 SGHDT and CDR2 YYEEEE. The CDR3 loop spans 12 amino acids. Trimming pared 1 base from V and 6 bases from J, leaving 7 bases between. This CDR3 is CASSLRPQTQYF. CDR3 sequence (DNA): TGTGCCAGCAGCTTGAGGCCACAGACCCAGTACTTC.